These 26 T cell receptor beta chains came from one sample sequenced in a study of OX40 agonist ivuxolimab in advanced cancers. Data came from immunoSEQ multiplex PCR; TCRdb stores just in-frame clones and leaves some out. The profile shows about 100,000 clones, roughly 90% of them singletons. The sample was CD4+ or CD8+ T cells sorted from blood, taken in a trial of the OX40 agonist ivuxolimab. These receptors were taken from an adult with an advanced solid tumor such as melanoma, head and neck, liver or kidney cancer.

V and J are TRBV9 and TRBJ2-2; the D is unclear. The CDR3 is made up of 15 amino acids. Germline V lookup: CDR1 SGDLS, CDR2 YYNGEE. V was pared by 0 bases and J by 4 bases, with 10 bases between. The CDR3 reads CASSVDPDITGELFF. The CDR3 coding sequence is TGTGCCAGCAGCGTAGACCCTGACATCACCGGGGAGCTGTTTTTT.

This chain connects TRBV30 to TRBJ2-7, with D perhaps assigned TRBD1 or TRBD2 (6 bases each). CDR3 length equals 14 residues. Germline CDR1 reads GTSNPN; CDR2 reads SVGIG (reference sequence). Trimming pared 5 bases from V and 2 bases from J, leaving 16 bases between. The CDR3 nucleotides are TGTGCCTGGGCAGAGAGGGGGGTCCCCTACGAGCAGTACTTC. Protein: CAWAERGVPYEQYF.

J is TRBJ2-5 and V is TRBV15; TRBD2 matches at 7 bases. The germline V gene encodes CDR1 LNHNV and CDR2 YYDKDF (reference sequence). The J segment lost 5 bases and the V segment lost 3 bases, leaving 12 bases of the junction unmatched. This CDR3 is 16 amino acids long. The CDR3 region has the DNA TGTGCCACCAGCAGCCTTCCTTTAGGGGAGGGTGAGACCCAGTACTTC. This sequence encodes CATSSLPLGEGETQYF.

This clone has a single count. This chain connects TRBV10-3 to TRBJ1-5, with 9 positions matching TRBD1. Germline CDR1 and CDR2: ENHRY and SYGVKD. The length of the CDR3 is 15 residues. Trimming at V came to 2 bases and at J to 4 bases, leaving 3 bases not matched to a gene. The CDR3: CAISEAGQGNQPQHF. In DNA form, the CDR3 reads TGTGCCATCAGTGAGGCGGGACAGGGTAATCAGCCCCAGCATTTT.

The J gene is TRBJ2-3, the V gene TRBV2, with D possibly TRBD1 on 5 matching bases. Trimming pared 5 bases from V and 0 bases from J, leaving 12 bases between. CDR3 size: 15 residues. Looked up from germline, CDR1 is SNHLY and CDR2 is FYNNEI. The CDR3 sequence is CASSRQQTSTDTQYF. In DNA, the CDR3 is TGTGCCAGCAGTCGACAGCAGACTAGCACAGATACGCAGTATTTT.

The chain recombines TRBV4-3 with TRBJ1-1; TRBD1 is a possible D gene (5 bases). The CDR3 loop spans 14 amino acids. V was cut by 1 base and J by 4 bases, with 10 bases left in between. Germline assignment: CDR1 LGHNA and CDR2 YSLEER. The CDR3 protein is CASSQVRAGTEAFF. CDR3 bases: TGCGCCAGCAGCCAAGTCAGGGCGGGCACTGAAGCTTTCTTT.

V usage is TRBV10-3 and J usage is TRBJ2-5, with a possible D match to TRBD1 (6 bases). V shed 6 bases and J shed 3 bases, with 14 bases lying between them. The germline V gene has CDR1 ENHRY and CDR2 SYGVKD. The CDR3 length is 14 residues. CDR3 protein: CAIRKQGSEETQYF. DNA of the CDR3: TGTGCCATCAGGAAACAGGGATCGGAAGAGACCCAGTACTTC.

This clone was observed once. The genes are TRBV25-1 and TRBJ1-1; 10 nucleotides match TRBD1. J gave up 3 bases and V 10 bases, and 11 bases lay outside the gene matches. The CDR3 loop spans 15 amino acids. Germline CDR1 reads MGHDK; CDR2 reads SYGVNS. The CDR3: CATTLGDRGYTEAFF. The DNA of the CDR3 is TGTGCCACCACCCTAGGGGACAGGGGTTACACTGAAGCTTTCTTT. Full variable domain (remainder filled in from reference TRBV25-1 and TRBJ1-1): EADIYQTPRYLVIGTGKKITLECSQTMGHDKMYWYQQDPGMELHLIHYSYGVNSTEKGDLSSESTVSRIRTEHFPLTLESARPSHTSQYLCATTLGDRGYTEAFFGQGTRLTVV.

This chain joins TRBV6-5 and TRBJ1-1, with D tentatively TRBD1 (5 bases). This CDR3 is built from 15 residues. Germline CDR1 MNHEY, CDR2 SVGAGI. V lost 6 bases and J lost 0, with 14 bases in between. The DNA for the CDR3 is TGTGCCAGCAGATATACGGGACGGGTGAACACTGAAGCTTTCTTT. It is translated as CASRYTGRVNTEAFF.

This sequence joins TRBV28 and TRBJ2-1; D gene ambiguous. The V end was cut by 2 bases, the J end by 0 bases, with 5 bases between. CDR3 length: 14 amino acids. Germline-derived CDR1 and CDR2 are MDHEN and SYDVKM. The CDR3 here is CASSLMTSYNEQFF. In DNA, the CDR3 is TGTGCCAGCAGTTTAATGACCTCCTACAATGAGCAGTTCTTC.

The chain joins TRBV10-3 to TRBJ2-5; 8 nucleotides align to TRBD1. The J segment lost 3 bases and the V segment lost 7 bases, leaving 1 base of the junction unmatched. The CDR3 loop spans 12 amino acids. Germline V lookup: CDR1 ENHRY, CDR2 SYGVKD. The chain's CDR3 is CAIKGQEETQYF. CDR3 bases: TGTGCCATCAAGGGACAGGAAGAGACCCAGTACTTC.

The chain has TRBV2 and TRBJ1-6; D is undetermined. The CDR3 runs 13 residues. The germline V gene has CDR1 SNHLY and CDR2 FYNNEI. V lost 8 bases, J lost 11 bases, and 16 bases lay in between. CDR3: CASLHDEFTPLHF. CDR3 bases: TGTGCCAGCCTCCACGACGAATTCACACCCCTCCACTTT.

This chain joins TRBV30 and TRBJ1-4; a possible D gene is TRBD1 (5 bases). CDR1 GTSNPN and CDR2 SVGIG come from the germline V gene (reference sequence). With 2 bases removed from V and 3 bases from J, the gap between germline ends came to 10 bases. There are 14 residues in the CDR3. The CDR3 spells CAWSSGTANEKLFF. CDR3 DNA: TGTGCCTGGAGTTCCGGGACCGCTAATGAAAAACTGTTTTTT.

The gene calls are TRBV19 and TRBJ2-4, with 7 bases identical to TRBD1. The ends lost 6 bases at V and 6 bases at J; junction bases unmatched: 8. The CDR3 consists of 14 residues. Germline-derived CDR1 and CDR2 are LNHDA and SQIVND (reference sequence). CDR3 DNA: TGTGCCAGTAGGAGGGACAGCGTGAGAAACATTCAGTACTTC. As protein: CASRRDSVRNIQYF. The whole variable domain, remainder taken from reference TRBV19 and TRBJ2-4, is DGGITQSPKYLFRKEGQNVTLSCEQNLNHDAMYWYRQDPGQGLRLIYYSQIVNDFQKGDIAEGYSVSREKKESFPLTVTSAQKNPTAFYLCASRRDSVRNIQYFGAGTRLSVL.

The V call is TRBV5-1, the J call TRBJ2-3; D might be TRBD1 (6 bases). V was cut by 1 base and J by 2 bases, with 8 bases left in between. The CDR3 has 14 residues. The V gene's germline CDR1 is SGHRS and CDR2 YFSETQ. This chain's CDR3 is CASSLTGLTDTQYF. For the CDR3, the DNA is TGCGCCAGCAGCTTGACAGGGCTCACAGATACGCAGTATTTT.

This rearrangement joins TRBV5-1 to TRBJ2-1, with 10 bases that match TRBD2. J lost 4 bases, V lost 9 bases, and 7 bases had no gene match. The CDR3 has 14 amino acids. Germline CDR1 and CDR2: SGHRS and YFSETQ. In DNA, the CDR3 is TGCGCCACCGGAGCGGGGGGGCCTTACAATGAGCAGTTCTTC. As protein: CATGAGGPYNEQFF.

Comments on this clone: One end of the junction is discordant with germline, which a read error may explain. Here the CDR3 DNA reads TGTGCCAGCACCTTAACAGGGTCTATGGGAGGCTACACCTTC. As protein: CASTLTGSMGGYTF. The genes are TRBV7-2 and TRBJ1-2; perhaps TRBD1 as D (6 bases). The V gene's germline CDR1 is SGHTA and CDR2 FQGNSA. This CDR3 has 14 residues. Complete variable domain (other parts from reference TRBV7-2 and TRBJ1-2): GAGVSQSPSNKVTEKGKDVELRCDPISGHTALYWYRQSLGQGLEFLIYFQGNSAPDKSGLPSDRFSAERTGGSVSTLTIQRTQQEDSAVYLCASTLTGSMGGYTFGSGTRLTVV.

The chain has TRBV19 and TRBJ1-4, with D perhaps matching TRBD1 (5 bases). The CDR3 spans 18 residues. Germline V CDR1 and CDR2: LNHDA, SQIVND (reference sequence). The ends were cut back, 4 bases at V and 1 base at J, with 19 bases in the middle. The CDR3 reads CASSNLGTGGGTNEKLFF. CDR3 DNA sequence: TGTGCCAGTAGTAACCTCGGGACCGGCGGAGGAACTAATGAAAAACTGTTTTTT. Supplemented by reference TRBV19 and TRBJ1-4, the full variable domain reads DGGITQSPKYLFRKEGQNVTLSCEQNLNHDAMYWYRQDPGQGLRLIYYSQIVNDFQKGDIAEGYSVSREKKESFPLTVTSAQKNPTAFYLCASSNLGTGGGTNEKLFFGSGTQLSVL.

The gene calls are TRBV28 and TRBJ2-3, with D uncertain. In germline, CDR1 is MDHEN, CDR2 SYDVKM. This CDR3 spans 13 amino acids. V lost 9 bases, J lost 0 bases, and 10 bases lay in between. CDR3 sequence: CASQILSTDTQYF. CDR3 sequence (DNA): TGTGCCAGTCAAATTTTAAGCACAGATACGCAGTATTTT.

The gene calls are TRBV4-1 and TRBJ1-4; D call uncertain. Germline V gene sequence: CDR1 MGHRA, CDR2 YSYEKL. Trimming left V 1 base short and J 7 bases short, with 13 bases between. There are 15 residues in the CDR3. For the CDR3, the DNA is TGCGCCAGCAGCCAAGTCGGTCTCCGTGGTGAAAAACTGTTTTTT. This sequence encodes CASSQVGLRGEKLFF.

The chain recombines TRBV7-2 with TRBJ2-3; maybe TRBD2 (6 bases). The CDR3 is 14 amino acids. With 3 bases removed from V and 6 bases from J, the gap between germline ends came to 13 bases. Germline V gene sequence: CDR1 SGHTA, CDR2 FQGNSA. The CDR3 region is CASSFTQLADTQYF. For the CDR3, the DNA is TGTGCCAGCAGCTTTACCCAGCTAGCGGATACGCAGTATTTT.

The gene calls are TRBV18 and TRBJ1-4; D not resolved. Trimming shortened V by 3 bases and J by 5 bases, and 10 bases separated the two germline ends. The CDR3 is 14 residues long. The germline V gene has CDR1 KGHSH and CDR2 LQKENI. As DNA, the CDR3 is TGTGCCAGCTCACCGAGGACGAGAAATGAAAAACTGTTTTTT. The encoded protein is CASSPRTRNEKLFF.

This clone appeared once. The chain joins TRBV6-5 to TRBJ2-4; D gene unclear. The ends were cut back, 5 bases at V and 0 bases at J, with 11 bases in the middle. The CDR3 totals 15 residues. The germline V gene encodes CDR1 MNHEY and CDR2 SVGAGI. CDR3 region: CASSGNILAKNIQYF. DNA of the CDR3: TGTGCCAGCAGTGGGAACATTCTAGCCAAAAACATTCAGTACTTC.

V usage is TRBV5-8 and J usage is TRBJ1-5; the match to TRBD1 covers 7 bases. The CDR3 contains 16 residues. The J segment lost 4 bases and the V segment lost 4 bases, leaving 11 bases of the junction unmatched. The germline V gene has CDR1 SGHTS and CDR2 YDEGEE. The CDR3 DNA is TGTGCCAGCAGCCCAGGGGCGGGACAGTCAAATCAGCCCCAGCATTTT. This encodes CASSPGAGQSNQPQHF.

This CDR3 reads CASSQEDSILYNEQFF. CDR3 DNA sequence: TGTGCCAGCAGCCAGGAAGACTCAATCCTCTACAATGAGCAGTTCTTC. The chain joins TRBV4-2 to TRBJ2-1; no clear D gene. CDR3 length: 16 amino acids. The germline gives CDR1 LGHNA, CDR2 YNFKEQ. The V end lost 3 bases, the J end lost 3 bases, and 15 bases lay between the germline ends.

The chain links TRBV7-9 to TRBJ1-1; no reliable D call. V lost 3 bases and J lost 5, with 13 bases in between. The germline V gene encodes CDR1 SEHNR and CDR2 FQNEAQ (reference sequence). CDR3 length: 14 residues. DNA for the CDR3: TGTGCCAGCAGCTTTAGAGGTACTAATACTGAAGCTTTCTTT. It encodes CASSFRGTNTEAFF.